This T cell receptor (beta chain) was identified during a study of T cells after somatic rescue of genetic block. Produced via immunoSEQ multiplex PCR; TCRdb's table is partial and in-frame only. The data hold more than 70,000 clones, with 70% to 90% observed a single time. Germline V lookup: CDR1 MNHEY, CDR2 SVGAGI. V lost 2 bases and J lost 0; bases outside the gene matches: 4. CDR3 size: 16 residues. Sequences were obtained from peripheral blood mononuclear cells (PBMCs). This receptor was obtained from a woman between 18 and 30 years old. The genes are TRBV6-5 and TRBJ1-5; 7 bases map to TRBD1. CDR3 DNA: TGTGCCAGCAGTTACACAGGGGTCGGTAGCAATCAGCCCCAGCATTTT. Protein sequence: CASSYTGVGSNQPQHF.